This TCR beta chain is from a study of shared clonotypes between healthy human individuals. Overall study findings and caveats: For naive CD4 cells, approximately 4.8% of clonotypes were shared across a few donors. Generally, estimated richness proved larger in naive subsets than it did in memory subsets.

It was CD45RO-negative cells, positively selected for CCR7, that made up naive CD8 cells, with terminally differentiated effector memory CD45RA+ cells excluded. Details on this clone: The antigen is undetermined.

This CDR3 region has 16 residues. The protocol was immunoSEQ multiplex PCR, while the TCRdb copy is restricted to in-frame clones and leaves out a portion. This table holds about 2 million clones, around 96% found once. Sequencing was performed on naive CD8+ T cells sorted from blood. The V and J genes are TRBV21-1 and TRBJ2-4; the D segment call TRBD1 is taken from the table without a DNA check. TRBV21-1 is a known pseudogene. This receptor was obtained from a man younger than 35 in good health. The CDR3 coding sequence is TGTGCCAGCAGCAAAGTGATCCAGGGGACCAAAAACATTCAGTACTTC. It yields the protein CASSKVIQGTKNIQYF.